Presented here are 28 T cell receptor beta chains from one specimen sequenced in a study of T cell changes during pregnancy in multiple sclerosis. Repertoires were generated with immunoSEQ multiplex PCR, while TCRdb's copy carries only in-frame clones and drops some. This sample yields some 54,000 clones, of which around 94% are seen a single time; 3.5% belongs to the top ten. The sample here was CD8+ T cells from peripheral blood mononuclear cells, taken in the third trimester of pregnancy. These receptors were taken from a female donor with multiple sclerosis, enrolled in a pregnancy study.

The genes are TRBV5-1 and TRBJ2-7, with unresolved D. Germline values: CDR1 SGHRS, CDR2 YFSETQ. The CDR3 has 14 amino acids. V was shortened by 0 bases and J by 7 bases, with 14 bases between the two germline ends. The CDR3 DNA sequence: TGCGCCAGCAGCTTGGCCGGCGAGATCAGGGAGCAGTACTTC. Translated, it gives CASSLAGEIREQYF.

The J gene is TRBJ2-7, the V gene TRBV13; D is possibly TRBD1 (6 bases). The CDR3 sequence is 12 residues long. Germline-derived CDR1 and CDR2 are PRHDT and FYEKMQ (reference sequence). V was trimmed by 4 bases and J by 4 bases, leaving 8 bases between them. The CDR3 DNA reads as TGTGCCAGCAGCTCTACAGGGTACGAGCAGTACTTC. Protein sequence: CASSSTGYEQYF.

V gene TRBV9 combines with J gene TRBJ2-2; possible D gene TRBD1, 5 bases. The CDR3 has 17 residues. V was pared by 2 bases and J by 3 bases, with 17 bases between. Germline V gene lookup returns CDR1 SGDLS and CDR2 YYNGEE. The CDR3 nucleotides are TGTGCCAGCAGCGTCAACCAGGGTGCCGTCGACACCGGGGAGCTGTTTTTT. It yields the protein CASSVNQGAVDTGELFF.

CDR3 nucleotide sequence: TGTGCCTGGAGTCCAATTTTGGGGACTCCGACCTACAATGAGCAGTTCTTC. Translation: CAWSPILGTPTYNEQFF. The V gene is TRBV30, the J gene TRBJ2-1; D might be TRBD2 (6 bases). This CDR3 is 17 amino acids long. Germline values: CDR1 GTSNPN, CDR2 SVGIG (reference sequence). V was shortened by 2 bases and J by 2 bases, with 19 bases between the two germline ends.

This clone is termed medium-sized. The V and J genes are TRBV10-1 and TRBJ2-1; D remains unclear. Germline CDR1 reads WNHNN; CDR2 reads SYGVQD (reference sequence). V lost 3 bases to trimming and J lost 7 bases, with 7 bases between them. The CDR3 has 12 residues. This chain's CDR3 is CASSDRRNEQFF. CDR3 nucleotide sequence: TGCGCCAGCAGTGACCGGCGGAATGAGCAGTTCTTC.

J is TRBJ1-1 and V is TRBV19; weak D call: TRBD1 (5 bases). The CDR3 extends over 14 amino acids. The V gene lost 5 bases and the J gene lost 1 base, with 11 bases spanning the gap. In germline, CDR1 is LNHDA, CDR2 SQIVND (reference sequence). In DNA, the CDR3 is TGTGCCAGTAGTCAGGGATTTCCGAACACTGAAGCTTTCTTT. This encodes CASSQGFPNTEAFF.

The V call is TRBV11-3, the J call TRBJ2-2; 7 nucleotides agree with TRBD1. J gave up 2 bases and V 5 bases, and 20 bases lay outside the gene matches. Germline assignment: CDR1 SGHNT and CDR2 YENEEA. The CDR3 contains 20 residues. The CDR3 here is CASSVAKGALPSPNTGELFF. The DNA of the CDR3 is TGTGCCAGCAGCGTCGCAAAGGGGGCACTTCCTTCGCCTAACACCGGGGAGCTGTTTTTT.

This sequence joins TRBV11-3 and TRBJ2-1; TRBD1 might be the D (5 bases). Germline lookup yields CDR1 SGHNT and CDR2 YENEEA. Trimming removed 4 bases from V and 3 bases from J, with 16 bases in between. This CDR3 has 16 residues. CDR3 loop: CASSSRRQPNYNEQFF. For the CDR3, the DNA is TGTGCCAGCAGCTCCAGGCGACAGCCCAACTACAATGAGCAGTTCTTC. The full variable domain, rest sourced from reference TRBV11-3 and TRBJ2-1, is EAGVVQSPRYKIIEKKQPVAFWCNPISGHNTLYWYLQNLGQGPELLIRYENEEAVDDSQLPKDRFSAERLKGVDSTLKIQPAELGDSAVYLCASSSRRQPNYNEQFFGPGTRLTVL.

The chain recombines TRBV7-3 with TRBJ2-1, with D perhaps TRBD1 (6 bases). Trimming took off 2 bases at V and 2 bases at J, with 10 bases between the two ends. The CDR3 sequence is 15 residues long. Germline loops: CDR1 SGHTA, CDR2 FQGTGA. The CDR3 DNA follows: TGTGCCAGCAGCTTAGCAGGGGTCCCCTACAATGAGCAGTTCTTC. Its protein product is CASSLAGVPYNEQFF.

The V call is TRBV27, the J call TRBJ2-1; 7 bases map to TRBD1. This CDR3 comprises 16 residues. Germline V gives CDR1 MNHEY, CDR2 SMNVEV (reference sequence). Unmatched junction bases numbered 15, after V lost 6 bases and J lost 7 bases. The CDR3 region is CASSLILGQGVNEQFF. The CDR3 DNA follows: TGTGCCAGCAGCCTTATCCTCGGTCAGGGGGTTAATGAGCAGTTCTTC.

This sequence joins TRBV2 and TRBJ2-5; TRBD1 is a possible D gene (6 bases). Looked up from germline, CDR1 is SNHLY and CDR2 is FYNNEI. This CDR3 region has 14 residues. The V end lost 3 bases, the J end lost 1 base, and 9 bases lay between the germline ends. The CDR3 DNA is TGTGCCAGCAGTGATAGGACAGTCCAAGAGACCCAGTACTTC. It is translated as CASSDRTVQETQYF.

This clone was seen a handful of times. V gene TRBV7-9 combines with J gene TRBJ1-2; tentative D call: TRBD1 (5 bases). Germline CDR1 and CDR2: SEHNR and FQNEAQ (reference sequence). Trimming removed 4 bases at V and 10 bases at J, with 13 bases between. The CDR3 runs to 12 residues. The CDR3 region has the DNA TGTGCCAGCAGCTGGGGGACTCGTGACTACACCTTC. Amino acid sequence: CASSWGTRDYTF.

This clone occurred a few times. The gene calls are TRBV5-1 and TRBJ2-3, with TRBD2 identical over 11 bases. With 0 bases clipped from V and 6 bases from J, the junction kept 3 bases outside the gene matches. CDR1 and CDR2 from the germline V gene are SGHRS and YFSETQ. The CDR3 has 15 residues. CDR3 bases: TGCGCCAGCAGCTTGGTCGGGACTAGCGGTGATACGCAGTATTTT. Protein product: CASSLVGTSGDTQYF.

CDR3 residues: CASSLVPGPSSYNEQFF. The CDR3 nucleotides read TGCGCCAGCAGCTTGGTCCCAGGGCCGAGCTCCTACAATGAGCAGTTCTTC. The chain carries TRBV5-1 and TRBJ2-1, with D maybe TRBD1 (5 bases). This CDR3 region has 17 residues. CDR1 and CDR2 from the germline V gene are SGHRS and YFSETQ. V lost 0 bases to trimming and J lost 0 bases, with 13 bases between them.

Only one count was recorded for this clone. The chain combines TRBV18 with TRBJ2-7, with 7 bases matching TRBD1. V shed 0 bases, J shed 1 base, and the junction held 0 bases outside the gene matches. CDR1 is KGHSH and CDR2 is LQKENI in the germline V gene. The CDR3 length is 14 residues. Here the CDR3 DNA reads TGTGCCAGCTCACCACCGGGACAGTCCTACGAGCAGTACTTC. Translation: CASSPPGQSYEQYF.

The chain uses TRBV5-4 and TRBJ1-4; D might be TRBD1 (6 bases). CDR3 length: 15 amino acids. V lost 2 bases, J lost 4 bases, and 12 bases lay in between. The germline V gene has CDR1 SGHNT and CDR2 YYREEE (reference sequence). For the CDR3, the DNA is TGTGCCAGCAGCTTAAGGGGGGGCAGTAATGAAAAACTGTTTTTT. Its protein is CASSLRGGSNEKLFF.

The chain has TRBV28 and TRBJ2-5; 7 positions agree with TRBD1. The CDR3 is 13 amino acids. CDR1 MDHEN and CDR2 SYDVKM come from the germline V gene. The ends lost 3 bases at V and 8 bases at J; junction bases unmatched: 6. The CDR3 coding sequence is TGTGCCAGCAGTTTGGTGACAGGGACCACCCAGTACTTC. This encodes CASSLVTGTTQYF.

This chain uses TRBV4-1 with TRBJ1-4; tentative D call: TRBD1 (6 bases). V gave up 5 bases and J gave up 3 bases, with 19 bases separating them. The CDR3 is 17 residues long. Germline loops: CDR1 MGHRA, CDR2 YSYEKL. Here the CDR3 reads CASSGGTLTGPNEKLFF. The CDR3 DNA sequence: TGCGCCAGCAGCGGGGGAACTTTGACAGGTCCTAATGAAAAACTGTTTTTT.

The chain's CDR3 is CASSSFRSGSTDEQFF. The CDR3 region has the DNA TGTGCCAGCAGCTCGTTCCGGAGCGGGAGTACGGATGAGCAGTTCTTC. The rearrangement links TRBV14 to TRBJ2-1; the match to TRBD2 covers 8 bases. This CDR3 contains 16 residues. CDR1 is SGHDN and CDR2 is FVKESK in the germline V gene. The J segment lost 8 bases and the V segment lost 5 bases, leaving 14 bases of the junction unmatched.

Here the CDR3 DNA reads TGTGCCAGCAGCTTAGGTCAGGTGGACTCCTACGAGCAGTACTTC. It encodes CASSLGQVDSYEQYF. This chain links TRBV11-3 with TRBJ2-7; D gene ambiguous. The length of the CDR3 is 15 residues. The germline CDR1 and CDR2 sequences are SGHNT and YENEEA. The V and J ends lost 1 base and 0 bases respectively, with 10 bases between them.

V gene TRBV27 combines with J gene TRBJ2-7; tentative D call: TRBD2 (5 bases). Germline CDR1 and CDR2: MNHEY and SMNVEV (reference sequence). This CDR3 spans 14 amino acids. V was pared by 6 bases and J by 4 bases, with 16 bases between. Written as DNA, the CDR3 is TGTGCCAGCAGCTCCGCGGGCGGGTTTTACGAGCAGTACTTC. Protein sequence: CASSSAGGFYEQYF.

The chain recombines TRBV29-1 with TRBJ2-1; 13 bases are shared with TRBD2. Germline trimming cut 8 bases from V and 3 bases from J; bases unmatched to any gene: 16. There are 18 residues in the CDR3. Germline V CDR1 and CDR2: SQVTM, ANQGSEA. CDR3 nucleotide sequence: TGCAGCTACATCCCCGGGACTAGCGGGAAGTGGGGCTACAATGAGCAGTTCTTC. It codes for CSYIPGTSGKWGYNEQFF.

This sequence joins TRBV6-5 and TRBJ1-1; unclear D gene. The CDR3 sequence is 15 residues long. V was pared by 5 bases and J by 3 bases, with 16 bases between. Germline V gene lookup returns CDR1 MNHEY and CDR2 SVGAGI. For the CDR3, the DNA is TGTGCCAGCAGTCAAACTGGTGGGAGATACACTGAAGCTTTCTTT. This encodes CASSQTGGRYTEAFF.

The V gene is TRBV2, the J gene TRBJ2-5; D unclear. The better agreement between TRBJ2-7 and the DNA end casts doubt on the J call. CDR1 is SNHLY and CDR2 is FYNNEI in the germline V gene. CDR3 length: 14 residues. The CDR3 nucleotides read TGTGCCAGCAGTGAAGGTTCTAGCTCCTACGAGCAGTACTTC. Its protein is CASSEGSSSYEQYF.

In DNA form, the CDR3 reads TGTGCCAGCTCACCACCCGGACAGGGGATGGATACGCAGTATTTT. This encodes CASSPPGQGMDTQYF. The rearrangement joins TRBV18 to TRBJ2-3; 9 bases match TRBD1. Germline V gives CDR1 KGHSH, CDR2 LQKENI. V lost 0 bases to trimming and J lost 6 bases; unmatched junction nucleotides: 4. The CDR3 contains 15 residues. Full variable domain (remainder filled in from reference TRBV18 and TRBJ2-3): NAGVMQNPRHLVRRRGQEARLRCSPMKGHSHVYWYRQLPEEGLKFMVYLQKENIIDESGMPKERFSAEFPKEGPSILRIQQVVRGDSAAYFCASSPPGQGMDTQYFGPGTRLTVL.

The chain recombines TRBV6-5 with TRBJ2-7, with a tentative D call TRBD2 (6 bases). V was trimmed by 6 bases and J by 3 bases, leaving 12 bases between them. The CDR3 sequence is 13 residues long. Germline loops: CDR1 MNHEY, CDR2 SVGAGI. In nucleotides, the CDR3 is TGTGCCAGCAGCCCTAGCGAGGTCTACGAGCAGTACTTC. Its translation is CASSPSEVYEQYF.

J is TRBJ2-7 and V is TRBV7-8, with TRBD1 as a possible D gene (5 bases). The germline CDR1 and CDR2 sequences are SGHVS and FQNEAQ. The CDR3 is made up of 13 amino acids. Trimming pared 3 bases from V and 3 bases from J, leaving 9 bases between. The CDR3: CASSFPDIYEQYF. For the CDR3, the DNA is TGTGCCAGCAGCTTTCCGGACATCTACGAGCAGTACTTC.

The chain is built from TRBV29-1 and TRBJ2-6; TRBD2 aligns across 12 bases. The trim removed 6 bases at V and 1 base at J, leaving 4 bases unmatched. This CDR3 is 16 amino acids long. Germline-derived CDR1 and CDR2 are SQVTM and ANQGSEA. The CDR3 here is CSVRTSGISGANVLTF. The CDR3 nucleotides read TGCAGCGTCAGGACTAGCGGGATATCTGGGGCCAACGTCCTGACTTTC.